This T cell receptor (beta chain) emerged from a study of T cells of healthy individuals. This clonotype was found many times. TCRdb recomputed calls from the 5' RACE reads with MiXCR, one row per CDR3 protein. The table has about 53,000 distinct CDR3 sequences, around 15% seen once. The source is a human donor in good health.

The CDR3 sequence: CASSLRLAGEEQYF. For the CDR3, the DNA is TGTGCCAGCAGCTTAAGACTAGCGGGGGAAGAGCAGTACTTC. The rearrangement joins TRBV13 to TRBJ2-7, with 12 positions matching TRBD2. After removal of 2 bases from V and 7 bases from J, the junction contained 3 bases not matched to a gene. The germline V gene has CDR1 PRHDT and CDR2 FYEKMQ (reference sequence). The CDR3 is made up of 14 amino acids.